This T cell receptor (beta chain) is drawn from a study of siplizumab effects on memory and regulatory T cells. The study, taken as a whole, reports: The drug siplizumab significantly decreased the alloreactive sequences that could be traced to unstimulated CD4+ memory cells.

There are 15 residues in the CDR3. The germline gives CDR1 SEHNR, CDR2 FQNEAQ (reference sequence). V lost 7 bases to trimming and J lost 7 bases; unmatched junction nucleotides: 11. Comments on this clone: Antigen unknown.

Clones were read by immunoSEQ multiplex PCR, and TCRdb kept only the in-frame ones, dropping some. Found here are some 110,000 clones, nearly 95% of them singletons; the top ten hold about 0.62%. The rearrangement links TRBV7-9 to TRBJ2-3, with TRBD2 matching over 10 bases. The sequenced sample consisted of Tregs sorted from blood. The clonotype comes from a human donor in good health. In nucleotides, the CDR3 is TGTGCCAGCAACAATCTAGCGGGAGTCATGAATACGCAGTATTTT. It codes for CASNNLAGVMNTQYF.